A selection of T cell receptor beta chains follows, all from one sample in a study of blood T cell repertoires in COVID-19. The repertoire was sequenced with immunoSEQ multiplex PCR; TCRdb's copy has only in-frame clones and lacks some. Here the sample spans under 200,000 clones, roughly 91% being singletons. Sample: peripheral blood. These TCRs come from a man aged 40-50 years with active or convalescent COVID-19. The CDR3 runs from the conserved cysteine through the conserved F or W. The D gene is left open where the match is weak. A row's size may be missing; if present it is once, few, many or a size class.

J gene,clone size,V gene,D gene,CDR3 protein,CDR3 DNA
TRBJ1-5,-,TRBV19,-,CASSTDSRRQPQHF,TGTGCCAGTAGTACGGACAGCCGGCGGCAGCCCCAGCATTTT
TRBJ2-5,-,TRBV6-2/TRBV6-3,TRBD2,CASSQPRGGSETQYF,TGTGCCAGCAGTCAACCCCGGGGGGGTAGTGAGACCCAGTACTTC
TRBJ1-5,-,TRBV2,TRBD1,CASRNRGVGQPQHF,TGTGCCAGCAGAAACAGGGGAGTGGGTCAGCCCCAGCATTTT
TRBJ1-2,-,TRBV10-3,-,CAISGEGDGGYTF,TGTGCCATCAGTGGAGAGGGCGACGGTGGCTACACCTTC
TRBJ1-2,-,TRBV6-5,-,CASSYSKGGGYGYTF,TGTGCCAGCAGTTACTCGAAGGGGGGGGGCTATGGCTACACCTTC
TRBJ1-1,-,TRBV9,-,CASSAHGVGAEAFF,TGTGCCAGCAGCGCTCACGGAGTCGGCGCTGAAGCTTTCTTT
TRBJ1-3,-,TRBV10-3,TRBD1,CAISEIWDRAGNTIYF,TGTGCCATCAGTGAGATTTGGGACAGGGCTGGAAACACCATATATTTT
TRBJ2-3,-,TRBV19,TRBD1,CASSVRQGGDTQYF,TGTGCCAGTAGTGTCCGACAGGGTGGAGATACGCAGTATTTT
TRBJ1-1,-,TRBV6-2/TRBV6-3,-,CASSTGGSGTEAFF,TGTGCCAGCAGCACCGGGGGGTCGGGAACTGAAGCTTTCTTT
TRBJ1-5,-,TRBV5-1,-,CASSLDGGKSNQPQHF,TGCGCCAGCAGCTTGGATGGGGGGAAGAGCAATCAGCCCCAGCATTTT
TRBJ2-4,-,TRBV2,TRBD1,CASSDTGTGARIQYF,TGTGCCAGCAGCGACACCGGGACAGGGGCGAGGATTCAGTACTTC
TRBJ2-1,-,TRBV24-1,TRBD2,CATSDRSGRSPNNEQFF,TGTGCCACCAGTGATCGTAGCGGGAGGTCGCCTAACAATGAGCAGTTCTTC
TRBJ2-3,-,TRBV3-1/TRBV3-2,-,CASSRDSTDTQYF,TGTGCCAGCAGCCGGGACTCCACAGATACGCAGTATTTT
TRBJ2-3,once,TRBV21-1,-,CASSKRPTGHLRLAGARDTQYF,TGTGCCAGCAGCAAACGACCCACCGGACACCTCAGACTAGCGGGGGCACGAGATACGCAGTATTTT
TRBJ2-6,-,TRBV18,-,CASSPSAGANVLTF,TGTGCCAGCTCACCCAGCGCTGGGGCCAACGTCCTGACTTTC
TRBJ2-7,-,TRBV3-1/TRBV3-2,TRBD2,CASSQPTAGDHEQYF,TGTGCCAGCAGCCAACCCACGGCGGGAGACCACGAGCAGTACTTC
TRBJ2-7,once,TRBV13,-,CASSPGTVLAASYEQYF,TGTGCCAGCAGCCCCGGTACGGTTCTAGCAGCCTCGTACGAGCAGTACTTC
TRBJ2-5,-,TRBV3-1/TRBV3-2,-,CASSQDPREETQYF,TGTGCCAGCAGCCAAGATCCACGAGAAGAGACCCAGTACTTC
TRBJ2-3,-,TRBV5-1,-,CASSWGSTTIAADTQYF,TGCGCCAGCAGCTGGGGATCGACTACCATCGCCGCAGATACGCAGTATTTT
TRBJ1-2,-,TRBV6-5,TRBD1,CASRLQGGGYTF,TGTGCCAGCAGATTACAGGGGGGGGGCTACACCTTC
TRBJ1-6,few,TRBV28,-,CASSLFSDNSPLHF,TGTGCCAGCAGTTTATTCAGCGATAATTCACCCCTCCACTTT
TRBJ2-3,once,TRBV27,TRBD1,CASSLDTGTGVTDTQYF,TGTGCCAGCAGTTTGGATACCGGGACAGGGGTTACAGATACGCAGTATTTT
TRBJ2-5,-,TRBV5-1,-,CASSLRGTGLQETQYF,TGCGCCAGCAGCTTGAGGGGTACTGGGCTGCAAGAGACCCAGTACTTC
TRBJ2-3,-,TRBV13,-,CASSSRADTQYF,TGTGCCAGCAGTTCCCGGGCAGATACGCAGTATTTT
TRBJ1-2,once,TRBV6-5,TRBD1,CASSSRQGHGYTF,TGTGCCAGCAGTTCCAGACAGGGTCATGGCTACACCTTC
TRBJ1-1,-,TRBV15,TRBD1,CATSTPRDRGYEAFF,TGTGCCACCAGCACACCAAGGGACAGGGGGTATGAAGCTTTCTTT
TRBJ1-5,-,TRBV24-1,-,CATSETRAVNQPQHF,TGTGCCACCAGTGAAACTAGGGCAGTCAATCAGCCCCAGCATTTT
TRBJ2-7,-,TRBV27,TRBD1,CASKPGQVYEQYF,TGTGCCAGCAAGCCGGGACAGGTCTACGAGCAGTACTTC
TRBJ2-5,-,TRBV6-5,TRBD1,CASSSMDRGGETQYF,TGTGCCAGCAGTTCAATGGACAGGGGGGGAGAGACCCAGTACTTC
TRBJ2-2,-,TRBV9,TRBD2,CASSVMASGGAWDTGELFF,TGTGCCAGCAGCGTAATGGCTAGCGGGGGGGCTTGGGACACCGGGGAGCTGTTTTTT
TRBJ1-3,once,TRBV7-9,-,CASSPQWSGNTIYF,TGTGCCAGCAGCCCCCAGTGGTCTGGAAACACCATATATTTT
TRBJ1-1,few,TRBV7-9,-,CASSLAIAGTEAFF,TGTGCCAGCAGCTTAGCGATAGCGGGCACTGAAGCTTTCTTT
TRBJ2-2,-,TRBV10-3,-,CALERGGELFF,TGTGCCCTGGAAAGGGGCGGGGAGCTGTTTTTT
TRBJ2-7,-,TRBV3-1/TRBV3-2,TRBD2,CASSHRLAGDHEQYF,TGTGCCAGCAGCCACAGACTAGCGGGAGACCACGAGCAGTACTTC
TRBJ1-4,-,TRBV19,-,CASRFEEVANEKLFF,TGTGCCAGTAGATTCGAGGAGGTGGCTAATGAAAAACTGTTTTTT
TRBJ1-1,-,TRBV18,TRBD1,CASSQTPTGDTEAFF,TGTGCCAGCTCACAAACACCGACAGGGGACACTGAAGCTTTCTTT
TRBJ2-1,-,TRBV19,TRBD1,CASSRQGAYEQFF,TGTGCCAGTAGTCGACAGGGGGCCTATGAGCAGTTCTTC
TRBJ1-6,-,TRBV25-1,-,CASMDSRLPYNSPLHF,TGTGCCAGCATGGACAGCAGGTTACCGTATAATTCACCCCTCCACTTT
TRBJ1-1,-,TRBV6-5,TRBD1,CASSRTGGVNTEAFF,TGTGCCAGCAGTAGGACAGGGGGTGTGAACACTGAAGCTTTCTTT
TRBJ2-1,-,TRBV6-5,TRBD2,CASRGLAGVMNEQFF,TGTGCCAGCAGGGGACTAGCGGGAGTGATGAATGAGCAGTTCTTC
TRBJ2-1,-,TRBV6-6,-,CASSYLRTGQGEQFF,TGTGCCAGCAGTTACCTACGCACTGGGCAAGGTGAGCAGTTCTTC
TRBJ1-6,-,TRBV11-2,-,CASSTGGGFGLSPLHF,TGTGCCAGCAGCACGGGGGGGGGCTTTGGTCTTTCACCCCTCCACTTT
TRBJ2-7,large,TRBV6-6,TRBD2,CASNAGDEQYF,TGTGCCAGCAATGCGGGGGACGAGCAGTACTTC
TRBJ1-1,-,TRBV2,-,CASRYMNTEAFF,TGTGCCAGCAGGTATATGAACACTGAAGCTTTCTTT
TRBJ2-6,-,TRBV10-3,-,CATGTTLPGANVLTF,TGTGCCACCGGGACAACTCTTCCCGGGGCCAACGTCCTGACTTTC
TRBJ1-6,-,TRBV2,-,CASSEALYSSYNSPLHF,TGTGCCAGCAGTGAAGCGCTATACAGCTCCTATAATTCACCCCTCCACTTT
TRBJ1-6,once,TRBV15,-,CATSRVSGGSSYNSPLHF,TGTGCCACCAGCAGAGTCTCGGGGGGGAGTTCCTATAATTCACCCCTCCACTTT
TRBJ1-2,-,TRBV28,-,CASTPGRAYGYTF,TGTGCCAGCACGCCGGGGAGGGCGTATGGCTACACCTTC
TRBJ1-2,once,TRBV19,TRBD1,CASSMGATGSGYTF,TGTGCCAGTAGTATGGGGGCGACAGGGTCCGGCTACACCTTC
TRBJ1-6,-,TRBV2,TRBD1,CASSFSEGANNSPLHF,TGTGCCAGCAGCTTTTCGGAGGGGGCGAATAATTCACCCCTCCACTTT
TRBJ1-1,-,TRBV9,-,CASNEAGSAEAFF,TGTGCCAGCAACGAAGCAGGATCCGCTGAAGCTTTCTTT
TRBJ1-5,few,TRBV6-5,-,CASRQINQPQHF,TGTGCCAGCAGACAAATCAATCAGCCCCAGCATTTT
TRBJ2-3,-,TRBV24-1,-,CATSDLPGARVDTQYF,TGTGCCACCAGTGATTTGCCAGGGGCTAGGGTAGATACGCAGTATTTT
TRBJ2-7,few,TRBV7-9,-,CASSLAGEVYEQYF,TGTGCCAGCAGCTTAGCGGGGGAGGTCTACGAGCAGTACTTC
TRBJ2-2,-,TRBV2,-,CASSLDKTGELFF,TGTGCCAGCAGTCTGGACAAGACCGGGGAGCTGTTTTTT
TRBJ1-4,once,TRBV18,TRBD1,CASSPTGQGAGNEKLFF,TGTGCCAGCTCACCTACGGGACAGGGGGCCGGGAATGAAAAACTGTTTTTT
TRBJ2-7,-,TRBV25-1,TRBD1,CASSETGGQFYEQYF,TGTGCCAGCAGCGAAACAGGGGGCCAATTCTACGAGCAGTACTTC
TRBJ2-3,-,TRBV4-2,-,CASSQDSQGGKDTQYF,TGTGCCAGCAGCCAAGATAGTCAGGGGGGTAAAGATACGCAGTATTTT
TRBJ2-5,-,TRBV7-9,-,CASSLEIRGETQYF,TGTGCCAGCAGCTTAGAGATCCGGGGAGAGACCCAGTACTTC
TRBJ2-4,-,TRBV5-5,-,CASSLVAVLLDKNIQYF,TGTGCCAGCAGCTTGGTAGCGGTTCTGTTAGACAAAAACATTCAGTACTTC